A selection of T cell receptor beta chains follows, all from one sample in a study of T-cell memory formation after mild COVID-19. TCRdb reprocessed the 5' RACE reads via MiXCR and lists one record per CDR3 protein. Of approximately 100,000 distinct CDR3 sequences in the sample, more than 9.5% were seen once. Source material: PBMCs or a T cell subset sorted from them (not recorded which). Receptors were obtained from a man aged 18 to 30 who had mild COVID-19 (a few samples of this study predate the infection). Cell type and time point are not known. Both conserved end residues are part of each CDR3. The D gene is left open where the match is weak. Not all rows give a size; the values are once, few, many and, for expanded clones, a class.

D gene,J gene,clone size,V gene,CDR3 DNA,CDR3 protein
-,TRBJ2-6,-,TRBV28,TGTGCCAGCAGTTCCCAGACGGCCTCGTATCCGTCTGGGGCCAACGTCCTGACTTTC,CASSSQTASYPSGANVLTF
TRBD2,TRBJ2-7,-,TRBV15,TGTGCCACCAGCAGAGGATTTGGCGGGGGGCCCATCGAGCAGTACTTC,CATSRGFGGGPIEQYF
-,TRBJ2-7,-,TRBV6-2/TRBV6-3,TGTGCCAGCAGTTACTCGAGGAATTCAGTGTACGGGCAGTACTTC,CASSYSRNSVYGQYF
-,TRBJ2-2,-,TRBV19,TGTGCCAGTAGTCCGCGGATTGCCACCGGGGAGCTGTTTTTT,CASSPRIATGELFF
TRBD1,TRBJ2-2,-,TRBV7-9,TGTGCCAGCAGCAACCGGGACAGGGGACCGAACACCGGGGAGCTGTTTTTT,CASSNRDRGPNTGELFF
-,TRBJ2-5,many,TRBV7-9,TGTGCCAGCAGCTTAGTCGGACTGGACCAAGAGACCCAGTACTTC,CASSLVGLDQETQYF
-,TRBJ2-3,few,TRBV10-3,TGTGCCATCAGTGGGGCTAGCGGCACAGATACGCAGTATTTT,CAISGASGTDTQYF
-,TRBJ2-3,few,TRBV4-3,TGCGCCAGCAGCCAAGATCAATTAGCAAGCCTGCAGTATTTT,CASSQDQLASLQYF
-,TRBJ2-5,few,TRBV15,TGTGCCACCAGCGGCAGAGGGTGGGAGACCCAGTACTTC,CATSGRGWETQYF
-,TRBJ2-1,-,TRBV27,TGTGCCAGCAGTTTACGGGATGGTAACAATGAGCAGTTCTTC,CASSLRDGNNEQFF
-,TRBJ1-1,-,TRBV20-1,TGCAGTGCTATTCCAGAAACCAACACTGAAGCTTTATTT,CSAIPETNTEALF
TRBD1,TRBJ1-3,-,TRBV7-8,TGTGCCAGCAGCGAAGGGGGGACAGGGGGGACTAACTCTGGAAACACCATATATTTT,CASSEGGTGGTNSGNTIYF
-,TRBJ2-1,-,TRBV5-6,TGTGCCAGCAGCTTGTTTGGCAATGAGCAGTTCTTC,CASSLFGNEQFF
-,TRBJ2-5,-,TRBV11-2,TGTGCCAGCAGCCCCTGGCCAGGACACACGGAGACCCAGTACTTC,CASSPWPGHTETQYF
-,TRBJ2-1,few,TRBV24-1,TGTGCCACCAGTGAGGTGGCGTGGGATGAGCAGTTCTTC,CATSEVAWDEQFF
-,TRBJ1-2,-,TRBV7-6,TGTGCCAGCAGCCTTGGGAGGTTCGGCGGCTACACCTTC,CASSLGRFGGYTF
TRBD2,TRBJ2-1,many,TRBV27,TGTGCCAGCAGATGGGAGGGATCGAATGAGCAGTTCTTC,CASRWEGSNEQFF
-,TRBJ1-1,few,TRBV7-8,TGTGCCAGCAGCCTGTCTCGGGAAAGCACTGAAGCTTTCTTT,CASSLSRESTEAFF
TRBD2,TRBJ2-7,few,TRBV7-2,TGTGCCAGCAGCCTAGAAGCGGGGGCCGTCCTTGAGCAGTACTTC,CASSLEAGAVLEQYF
TRBD1,TRBJ2-3,-,TRBV20-1,TGCAGTGCCGTGACAGGGGACAGCACAGATACGCAGTATTTT,CSAVTGDSTDTQYF
-,TRBJ2-1,-,TRBV7-6,TGTGCCAGCAGCTTAGTCCGGGACTACAATGAGCAGTTCTTC,CASSLVRDYNEQFF
-,TRBJ1-2,few,TRBV7-2,TGTGCCAGCAGCCCCTCGGACAGCTTCTATGGCTACACCTTC,CASSPSDSFYGYTF
-,TRBJ2-1,-,TRBV27,TGTGCCAGCAGCCCACTAGGACAGAGAGACATTGAGCAGTTCTTC,CASSPLGQRDIEQFF
-,TRBJ2-7,-,TRBV29-1,TGCAGCGTTGCTGAACCAAGCTCCTACGAGCAGTACTTC,CSVAEPSSYEQYF
-,TRBJ2-2,many,TRBV7-8,TGTGCCAGCAGCTTAGCGGGACCCAAACGATTGAGTTTT,CASSLAGPKRLSF
-,TRBJ2-7,few,TRBV12-3/TRBV12-4,TGTGCCAGCAGTTTCCGCGGTATCCACGAGCAGTACTTC,CASSFRGIHEQYF
TRBD1,TRBJ1-2,many,TRBV7-9,TGTGCCAGCAGCTTTGCGGGACAGCAATATGGCTACACCTTC,CASSFAGQQYGYTF
-,TRBJ2-1,few,TRBV5-6,TGTGCCAGCAGCTTACGTTACAATGAGCAGTTCTTC,CASSLRYNEQFF
TRBD1,TRBJ1-5,-,TRBV4-1,TGCGCCAGCAGCCAAAGAACGACAGGGGCAGTTCAGCCCCAGCATTTT,CASSQRTTGAVQPQHF
TRBD1,TRBJ1-6,few,TRBV4-3,TGCGCCAGCAGCCAAGATATGGCAGGGGGGTCCTATAATTCACCCCTCCACTTT,CASSQDMAGGSYNSPLHF
TRBD1,TRBJ1-5,few,TRBV4-1,TGCGCCAGCAGCCAGGGACAGGGGCGCTATCAGCCCCAGCATTTT,CASSQGQGRYQPQHF
-,TRBJ2-7,-,TRBV30,TGTGCCTGGGCAGCTACCTACGAGCAGTACTTC,CAWAATYEQYF
-,TRBJ2-5,few,TRBV7-2,TGTGCCAGCAGCTTAGAAGTAGTGGAGACCCAGTACTTC,CASSLEVVETQYF
TRBD2,TRBJ2-1,-,TRBV6-5,TGTGCCAGCAGTCCTTACGGACTAGCGGGGGGCCCAGACAATGAGCAGTTCTTC,CASSPYGLAGGPDNEQFF
TRBD2,TRBJ2-1,many,TRBV5-1,TGCGCCAGCAGCCTCCGGACTAGCGGGGCGTACAATGAGCAGTTCTTC,CASSLRTSGAYNEQFF
-,TRBJ1-1,few,TRBV7-4,TGTGCCAGCAGCTTAGGGGAAAAAATGAACACTGAAGCTTTCTTT,CASSLGEKMNTEAFF
-,TRBJ2-5,-,TRBV13,TGTGCCAGCAGCGACCTAGGGGAGACCCAGTACTTC,CASSDLGETQYF
TRBD1,TRBJ1-2,-,TRBV7-9,TGTGCCAGCAGCTCTTCAGGACAGGGCTATGGCTACACCTTC,CASSSSGQGYGYTF
TRBD1,TRBJ1-1,many,TRBV19,TGTGCCAGTATCGGGACAGGGTCTCGAGTATCAGGGGGAGCTTTCTTT,CASIGTGSRVSGGAFF
-,TRBJ1-1,-,TRBV7-9,TGTGCCAGCAGCCTTGTCACAGTTGGGGGCACTGAAGCTTTCTTT,CASSLVTVGGTEAFF
-,TRBJ2-5,few,TRBV29-1,TGCAGCGTTGAATGGTTAGGGGTTGAAGAGACCCAGTACTTC,CSVEWLGVEETQYF
-,TRBJ2-1,few,TRBV30,TGTGCCTGGAGTCATACAAATTACAATGAGCAGTTCTTC,CAWSHTNYNEQFF
-,TRBJ2-7,-,TRBV20-1,TGCAGTGCTAGCCAGGGCCCGAGCTCCTACGAGCAGTACTTC,CSASQGPSSYEQYF
-,TRBJ2-1,few,TRBV29-1,TGCAGCGTTGAACTAATCGATGAGCAGTTCTTC,CSVELIDEQFF
TRBD1,TRBJ1-5,few,TRBV6-5,TGTGCCAGCCACCCGGGACAGGGGGTCCAACCGAGCAATCAGCCCCAGCATTTT,CASHPGQGVQPSNQPQHF
TRBD1,TRBJ2-1,few,TRBV10-2,TGCGCCAGCAGGAGGGGTGACAGGGGTGGCAATGAGCAGTTCTTC,CASRRGDRGGNEQFF
TRBD1,TRBJ1-1,few,TRBV12-3/TRBV12-4,TGTGCCAGCAGTGCGGGACAGGACACTGAAGCTTTCTTT,CASSAGQDTEAFF
-,TRBJ1-1,many,TRBV4-3,TGCGCCAGCAGCCAGGAGGGGCATCTGAACACTGAAGCTTTCTTT,CASSQEGHLNTEAFF
-,TRBJ2-3,many,TRBV4-3,TGCGCCAGCAGCCAACAAGTGGGAGGTACCCGCGGAACGCAGTATTTT,CASSQQVGGTRGTQYF
TRBD2,TRBJ2-2,few,TRBV29-1,TGCAGCGTTGTTCTTCGGGGGGGGCCGGGCACCGGGGAGCTGTTTTTT,CSVVLRGGPGTGELFF
-,TRBJ2-2,-,TRBV12-3/TRBV12-4,TGTGCCAGCAGTTGGGGGACCACCGGGGAGCTGTTTTTT,CASSWGTTGELFF
TRBD1,TRBJ1-3,few,TRBV20-1,TGCAGTGCTACGATGAATATGGGACAGGGGACCGCTGGAAACACCATATATTTT,CSATMNMGQGTAGNTIYF
-,TRBJ1-2,few,TRBV27,TGTGCCAGCAGTTCCCTAGACCCGGTGTACTATGGCTACACCTTC,CASSSLDPVYYGYTF
-,TRBJ2-7,many,TRBV7-9,TGTGCCAGCAGCGCGGACGGGTACGAGCAGTACTTC,CASSADGYEQYF
TRBD1,TRBJ2-7,-,TRBV6-5,TGTGCCAGCAGTCAATCCCTCTCGGACAGGGTGTACGAGCAGTACTTC,CASSQSLSDRVYEQYF
-,TRBJ2-1,many,TRBV29-1,TGCAGCGTTGAAGTCGGTAGTAGGAGGGGTGAGCAGTTCTTC,CSVEVGSRRGEQFF
-,TRBJ2-1,-,TRBV3-1,TGTGCCAGCAGCCAAGGCGAGGGTAGCTCCTACAATGAGCAGTTCTTC,CASSQGEGSSYNEQFF
TRBD2,TRBJ2-2,-,TRBV12-3/TRBV12-4,TGTGCCAGCAGTTTGCTAGCGGGGGGGCCCACCGGGGAGCTGTTTTTT,CASSLLAGGPTGELFF
-,TRBJ2-1,many,TRBV14,TGTGCCAGCACGCCTAAGGGACTTCCCGTTTGGAGTGAGCAGTTCTTC,CASTPKGLPVWSEQFF
-,TRBJ2-3,many,TRBV24-1,TGTGCCACCAGTGATTTGGCAGTCGTGGGCACAGATACGCAGTATTTT,CATSDLAVVGTDTQYF